This entry lists 5 T cell receptor beta chains sequenced from one sample in a study of Ad26.COV2.S vaccination and SARS-CoV-2 variants. Produced via immunoSEQ multiplex PCR; TCRdb's table is partial and in-frame only. The repertoire includes hundreds of thousands of clones, 88% of them detected once, and 6.4% sits in the top ten. The treatment was: some 20 received Ad26.COV2.S at low or high dose, single or two shots; 5 received placebo; per-sample allocation not given. Collection of the samples took place on day 63 after the first injection of vaccine or placebo. The sequenced sample was peripheral blood, obtained in a trial of Ad26.COV2.S vaccine versus placebo. Receptors were obtained from a person between 18 and 59 years old who received the Ad26.COV2.S COVID-19 vaccine or a placebo.

V is TRBV7-2 and J is TRBJ2-7; no reliable D call. The CDR3 runs 13 residues. V was trimmed by 8 bases and J by 2 bases, leaving 13 bases between them. Germline values: CDR1 SGHTA, CDR2 FQGNSA. CDR3 sequence (DNA): TGTGCCAGCGCAGCTGGGCGCACCTACGAGCAGTACTTC. Its translation is CASAAGRTYEQYF.

The V call is TRBV6-2 or TRBV6-3, the J call TRBJ2-7; 8 bases match TRBD2. J lost 2 bases, V lost 5 bases, and 5 bases had no gene match. Germline V gene lookup returns CDR1 MNHEY and CDR2 SVGEGT. The CDR3 loop spans 14 amino acids. In DNA, the CDR3 is TGTGCCAGCAGTCGGACTAGCCTAACCTACGAGCAGTACTTC. This codes for CASSRTSLTYEQYF.

This sequence joins TRBV7-2 and TRBJ2-3, with 9 positions matching TRBD1. The CDR3 runs 16 residues. V lost 3 bases, J lost 2 bases, and 6 bases stayed unmatched. In germline, CDR1 is SGHTA, CDR2 FQGNSA. The CDR3 DNA follows: TGTGCCAGCAGCTTGACGAGGGACAGGGACACAGATACGCAGTATTTT. Residues: CASSLTRDRDTDTQYF.

This chain's CDR3 is CASSLPRDWAHEQYF. CDR3 sequence (DNA): TGTGCCAGCAGCCTTCCCCGGGACTGGGCCCACGAGCAGTACTTC. The chain couples TRBV7-9 to TRBJ2-7; the D gene is possibly TRBD2 (6 bases). Germline V gives CDR1 SEHNR, CDR2 FQNEAQ (reference sequence). V lost 5 bases and J 5 bases, leaving 19 bases between the germline ends. The CDR3 loop spans 15 amino acids. Full variable domain (outside the CDR3, taken from reference TRBV7-9 and TRBJ2-7): DTGVSQNPRHKITKRGQNVTFRCDPISEHNRLYWYRQTLGQGPEFLTYFQNEAQLEKSRLLSDRFSAERPKGSFSTLEIQRTEQGDSAMYLCASSLPRDWAHEQYFGPGTRLTVT.

In its sample, this clone was seen a few times. The J gene is TRBJ1-1, the V gene TRBV4-3; 9 bases are a match to TRBD1. Germline trimming cut 4 bases from V and 1 base from J; bases unmatched to any gene: 7. This CDR3 has 16 amino acids. The V gene's germline CDR1 is LGHNA and CDR2 YSLEER. The CDR3: CASSLGTGLRNTEAFF. For the CDR3, the DNA is TGCGCCAGCAGCCTCGGGACAGGGTTACGGAACACTGAAGCTTTCTTT.